This T cell receptor (beta chain) derives from a study of T cells after yellow fever vaccination. Notes on this clonotype: Its matching antigen is unknown.

The CDR3 length is 16 residues. Study-wide points: Abundant clonotypes (contaminants from the bulk population) could be present in FACS-sorted repertoires. Only a small proportion of the clonotypes turned up in both the CD4 and the CD8 compartments, likely arising from convergent recombination.

5'RACE template switching generated TCR cDNA, adding a universal primer site and UMIs. TCRdb analysed the 5' RACE reads with MiXCR anew, one entry per CDR3 protein. The sample lists 500,000 to 650,000 distinct CDR3 sequences; roughly 13% were seen once. J is TRBJ2-1 and V is TRBV21-1; whether TRBD1, the table's D call, matches the DNA was not checked. TRBV21-1 is a pseudogene locus. This TCR derives from a man aged 25 to 40 who received the YFV17D yellow fever vaccine. Material: PBMCs, obtained on the day of the yellow fever booster vaccination. CDR3 coding DNA: TGTGCCAGCAGCGGTCACAGGGGCCCCGACTGCAATGAGCAGTTCTTC. It encodes CASSGHRGPDCNEQFF.